This entry is about one T cell receptor (beta chain). The target antigen is unknown. This specimen comes from a study of T cell responses to AZD1222 COVID-19 vaccine. The CDR3 covers 14 residues. V lost 5 bases and J 3 bases, leaving 8 bases between the germline ends. CDR1 is MGHDK, CDR2 SYGVNS, per germline. Study-level results: Donors in the cohort were predominantly white British and more often female, and clonal diversity was possibly underestimated. None of the repertoires were sampled until the peak T cell response had passed.

Repertoires were generated with immunoSEQ multiplex PCR, while TCRdb's copy carries only in-frame clones and drops some. The repertoire consists of approximately 52,000 clones, with roughly 90% occurring once and the leading ten covering approximately 2.5%. Material: peripheral blood, obtained 28 days after the second AZD1222 dose. This sequence joins TRBV25-1 and TRBJ1-6, with D possibly being TRBD1 (6 bases). The clonotype was recovered from an adult who received the AZD1222 COVID-19 vaccine. CDR3 region: CASSRGDYNSPLHF. CDR3 DNA: TGTGCCAGCAGTAGGGGGGACTATAATTCACCCCTCCACTTT.